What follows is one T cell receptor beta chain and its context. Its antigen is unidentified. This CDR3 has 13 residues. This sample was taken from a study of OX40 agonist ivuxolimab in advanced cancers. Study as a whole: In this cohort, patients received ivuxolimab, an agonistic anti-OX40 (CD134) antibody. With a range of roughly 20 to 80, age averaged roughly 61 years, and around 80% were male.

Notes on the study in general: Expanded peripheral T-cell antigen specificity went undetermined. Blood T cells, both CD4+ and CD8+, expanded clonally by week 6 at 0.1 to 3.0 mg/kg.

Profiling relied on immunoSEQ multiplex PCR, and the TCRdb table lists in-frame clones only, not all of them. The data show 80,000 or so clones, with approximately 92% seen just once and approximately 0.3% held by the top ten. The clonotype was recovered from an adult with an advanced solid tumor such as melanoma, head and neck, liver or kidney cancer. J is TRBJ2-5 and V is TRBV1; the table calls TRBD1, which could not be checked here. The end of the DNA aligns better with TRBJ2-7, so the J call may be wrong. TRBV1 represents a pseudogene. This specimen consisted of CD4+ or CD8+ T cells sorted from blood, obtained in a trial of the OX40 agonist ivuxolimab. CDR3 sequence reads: CTSSQDQVYEQYF. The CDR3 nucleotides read TGCACCAGCAGCCAAGATCAGGTATACGAGCAGTACTTC.